This TCR beta chain was retrieved from a study of shared T cell receptors in the human thymus. The data were produced by immunoSEQ multiplex PCR, yet TCRdb's version contains in-frame clones alone and is incomplete. This sample has around 730,000 clones; approximately 85% occur once, and the top ten carry more than 0.01%. These data also featured in a second study, about human thymus T cells. As that report states: Obtained as resections during corrective heart surgery, the thymus tissue was then studied. The authors found apparently biased V and J gene usage in thymic and blood repertoires. Related work showed strongly overlapping thymic repertoires across unrelated individuals.

The sample was thymocytes. The source is a girl in the first two years of life with a congenital heart defect.

DNA for the CDR3: TGTGCCAGCAGCCAATCAACAGGGGATGGCTACACCTTC. This codes for CASSQSTGDGYTF. The V call is TRBV5-4, the J call TRBJ1-2, with 7 bases lining up with TRBD1. The V gene's germline CDR1 is SGHNT and CDR2 YYREEE (reference sequence). The junction had 6 bases not matched to a gene; V was cut back by 4 bases and J by 6 bases. This CDR3 contains 13 residues. Looking up the rest from reference TRBV5-4 and TRBJ1-2 gives the full variable domain: ETGVTQSPTHLIKTRGQQVTLRCSSQSGHNTVSWYQQALGQGPQFIFQYYREEENGRGNFPPRFSGLQFPNYSSELNVNALELDDSALYLCASSQSTGDGYTFGSGTRLTVV.